This T cell receptor (beta chain) was identified in a study of blood T cell repertoires in COVID-19 (dated by TCRdb to between 2020 and 2021). The study in broad terms: Collaborator samples came from the United States, Italy and Spain and covered acute and convalescent phases of COVID-19. Samples were obtained from the ongoing ImmuneRACE study (first 160 participants) and from over a thousand subjects provided by 6 global collaborators. The sample metadata nearly always contained a de-identified subject ID, COVID-19 status, age in years and sex. The material from the prospective study consisted of cDNA or gDNA derived from T cells, B-cell-depleted T cells, or PBMCs. HLA class I and class II types, where available, came from metadata supplied by the sample provider rather than from assay-based typing. A freely available public database, intended as a resource for researchers studying the immune response to SARS-CoV-2, is where the repertoires were released. The dataset comprised deeply sampled blood TCRbeta repertoires from subjects exposed to, actively infected with, or recovered from COVID-19. On the study overall, not on this receptor specifically: The amount of clinical and demographic metadata varied by source and participant and was provided uncurated.

V lost 4 bases and J lost 3 bases, and the count of bases not matched to a germline gene is 5. The CDR3 starts with the cysteine, ends with the phenylalanine, and has 14 residues. The read is trimmed to its CDR3 DNA, 42 bases read in frame from base 1. CDR1 SQVTM and CDR2 ANQGSEA are derived from the germline V gene. Whole blood was collected in K2EDTA tubes by collaborating institutions according to the institutions' own protocols. For TCRbeta analysis, collaborators shipped samples as frozen whole blood, isolated PBMCs, or DNA extracted from either of those sample types. As regards this clone: No cognate antigen has been identified for it. Base qualities are not recorded, but no much larger clone differs from it by a single base.

TCRbeta CDR3 regions were amplified from genomic DNA by means of the immunoSEQ Assay, a bias-controlled multiplex PCR. The source study handled its data this way. The number of nucleated cells in each sample was estimated from the amplification of reference gene primers within the assay. To quantify the absolute abundance of each unique TCRbeta CDR3 rearrangement, sequence reads were collapsed and filtered. For each sample, productive Simpson clonality was calculated as the square root of Simpson's diversity index across productive rearrangements. What TCRdb holds here is the immuneACCESS table cut down to in-frame rearrangements. Part of the clones is not present; checked against another copy, under half of the missing clones reflect an unresolved V gene, and the others are unexplained. The V and J calls and clone size were taken over from that table, and D and trimming were inferred from the DNA. Within this sample are 300,000 to 350,000 clones, with about 86% of them counted one time only. The ten largest clones add up to 2.5% to 3% of the sample.

The sequencing input was peripheral blood. The rearrangement joined TRBV29-1 to TRBJ2-3, and 9 junctional nucleotides match TRBD2. The clonotype originates from a man aged 25-45 years with active or convalescent COVID-19. The encoded CDR3 is CSVGRGGKTDTQYF. The nucleotide sequence is TGCAGCGTTGGGCGGGGGGGGAAGACAGATACGCAGTATTTT.